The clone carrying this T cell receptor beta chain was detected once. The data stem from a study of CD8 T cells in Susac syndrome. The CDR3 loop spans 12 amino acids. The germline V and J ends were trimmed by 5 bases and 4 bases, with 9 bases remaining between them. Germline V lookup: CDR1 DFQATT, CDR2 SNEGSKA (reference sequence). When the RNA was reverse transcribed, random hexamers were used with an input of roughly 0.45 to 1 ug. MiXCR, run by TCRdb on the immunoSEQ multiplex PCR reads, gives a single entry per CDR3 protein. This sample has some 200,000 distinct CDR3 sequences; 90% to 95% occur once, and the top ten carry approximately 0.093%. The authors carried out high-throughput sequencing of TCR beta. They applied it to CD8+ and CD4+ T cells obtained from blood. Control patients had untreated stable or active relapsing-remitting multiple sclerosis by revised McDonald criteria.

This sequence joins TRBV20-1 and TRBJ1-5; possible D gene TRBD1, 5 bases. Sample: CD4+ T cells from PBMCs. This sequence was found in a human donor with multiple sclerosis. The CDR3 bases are TGCAGTGCTCGGAGGGGAAATCAGCCCCAGCATTTT. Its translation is CSARRGNQPQHF.